These 2 T cell receptor beta chains were all obtained from the same sample, sequenced in a study of T-cell reconstitution after alpha-beta-depleted transplantation in children. A library of TCRbeta sequences, prepared with unique molecular identifiers, was generated. TCRdb passed the PCR reads through MiXCR, listing each CDR3 protein once. This repertoire shows nearly 400,000 distinct CDR3 sequences, about a fifth found once; its top ten account for 3% to 4%. Sample: PBMCs from the stem cell graft donor, taken from the stem cell graft. The source is a human donor who donated a stem cell graft to a child with acute myeloid leukemia.

This sequence joins TRBV2 and TRBJ1-2; D is undetermined. The CDR3 extends over 14 amino acids. From germline, CDR1 is SNHLY and CDR2 FYNNEI. The V and J ends lost 7 bases and 4 bases respectively, with 16 bases between them. The CDR3 is CASKDSVGSYGYTF. DNA of the CDR3: TGTGCCAGCAAGGACTCAGTAGGGTCCTATGGCTACACCTTC.

This clonotype was counted between two and nine times. This chain links TRBV29-1 with TRBJ2-1; 8 positions match TRBD2. This CDR3 comprises 15 residues. With V trimmed by 8 bases and J by 5 bases, 14 bases remained unmatched. CDR1 is SQVTM and CDR2 is ANQGSEA in the germline V gene. The CDR3 DNA follows: TGCAGCTCCGCCGGGGGGGACTCGCGCAACAATGAGCAGTTCTTC. Translation: CSSAGGDSRNNEQFF.